This T cell receptor beta chain comes out of a study of PD-1 blockade in classical Hodgkin lymphoma (dated by TCRdb to 2020 to 2021). Study-wide context: Nivolumab dosing was 3 mg/kg intravenously every 2 weeks, continuing until either disease progression or unacceptable toxicity. The study used CyTOF and TCR beta sequencing to define a peripheral blood immune signature of response to PD-1 blockade in classical Hodgkin lymphoma. What the study reported, not specific to this receptor: Lower diversity was observed in patients in whom nivolumab was started less than 1 year after ASCT, and these patients were excluded from later analyses so that confounding by immune reconstitution would be avoided. Baseline diversity similar to that of newly diagnosed patients was observed in trial patients achieving complete response, whereas significantly lower diversity was observed in partial responders and progressors. CD4+ but not CD8+ TCR diversity rose significantly by C4D1 (p=0.0027 vs p=0.16), most apparent in complete responders (p=0.02). Newly diagnosed patients were reported to have lower baseline TCR diversity than healthy donors, and relapsed/refractory patients were reported to have lower baseline TCR diversity still. Only a single clinical trial cohort was studied, and what caused the repertoire differences, possibly disease activity or prior therapy, remained undefined.

The Qiagen DNeasy kit was used to extract genomic DNA both from unsorted PBMCs and from the negatively selected CD4+ and CD8+ fractions. TCR beta CDR3 regions were amplified by immunoSEQ multiplex PCR using primers annealing to V and J segments. A synthetic immune receptor repertoire was used to minimize amplification bias, and any residual bias was removed computationally once sequencing was done. As for the authors' bioinformatics: Custom Python scripts were used to quantify repertoire diversity as the Shannon entropy index. The unsorted, CD4+ and CD8+ repertoires were each analyzed separately, with the exception of combined analyses, where CD4+ and CD8+ sequences were merged in silico. Clonal expansion was defined as at least a 2-fold frequency increase after treatment relative to C1D1, with a pseudocount of 0.5 for undetected baseline clones. Clones with 0 or 1 copy at C1D1 were defined as singleton clones, while clones with 2 or more copies were defined as non-singleton clones. Clones expanded in unsorted samples were assigned a CD4+, CD8+ or unknown annotation through matching of protein sequences in sorted samples from the same patient. Wilcoxon tests on paired samples were used to test changes in diversity from C1D1 to C4D1. The source is immuneACCESS, and TCRdb retained only in-frame sequences with V and J called. Part of the clones is not carried over; for the studies checked, unresolved V genes explain less than half of this, and the remainder is unexplained. Clone size and V and J calls were adopted from that table, with D and trimming inferred from the DNA. In this sample the table shows around 93,000 clones, around 80% of which occur a single time. 8% to 9.5% of the sample comes from the top ten.

In light of the paper, this sample's time point label describes: cycle 4 day 1 (C4D1), after 6 weeks of nivolumab. All trial patients had relapsed after autologous stem cell transplantation, with cohorts A, B and C differing in prior brentuximab vedotin exposure. The trial cohort was composed of some 57 patients with relapsed/refractory classical Hodgkin lymphoma, for whom complete response, partial response or progressive disease was recorded as best overall response. In the multi-cohort phase II CheckMate 205 trial, trial patients received single-agent nivolumab. Best overall response was determined by an independent review committee according to the 2007 International Working Group response criteria. Trial PBMCs were collected just before the start of nivolumab (C1D1) and during therapy at cycle 2 day 1 and cycle 4 day 1. Peripheral blood was collected in 8 mL Vacutainer Cell Preparation Tubes, from which PBMCs were isolated by centrifugation and then cryopreserved.

As concerns this clone: Its antigen is unknown. Within one base of it there is no much larger clone, and no base qualities were kept.

Including the terminal cysteine and phenylalanine, the CDR3 comprises 14 residues. Only the CDR3 region is kept as DNA, spanning 42 bases read in frame from base 1. For this chain, trimming is 0 bases at the V end and 9 bases at the J end, and the number of junction bases without a gene match is 7. CDR1 and CDR2, looked up from the germline V gene, are SGHRS and YFSETQ. This chain joins TRBV5-1 to TRBJ2-7; 9 bases in the middle match TRBD1. Sequenced material: peripheral blood mononuclear cells (PBMCs), taken before the fourth cycle of nivolumab. The sequence came from a human donor with classical Hodgkin lymphoma. The sequence in DNA is TGCGCCAGCAGCTTGGGCACCTTGGGACAGGGGCAGTACTTC. It is translated as CASSLGTLGQGQYF. The entire variable domain, with the stretches around the CDR3 drawn from the reference TRBV5-1 and TRBJ2-7 proteins, is KAGVTQTPRYLIKTRGQQVTLSCSPISGHRSVSWYQQTPGQGLQFLFEYFSETQRNKGNFPGRFSGRQFSNSRSEMNVSTLELGDSALYLCASSLGTLGQGQYFGPGTRLTVT.